This T cell receptor (beta chain) was retrieved from a study of T cells in Graves' hyperthyroidism and ophthalmopathy. The wider study: Peripheral blood samples were taken at initial diagnosis, prior to any treatment. Study-wide findings and caveats: A model using 13 V-J features told ophthalmopathy apart from stable hyperthyroidism. Among thyroid clonotypes expanded above 0.001, most also appeared in blood.

Amplification of TCR beta CDR3 regions used RNA as the template. Primed by the HTBI set, a first-round RT-PCR was run on the TCR CDR3. TCRdb re-called the multiplex PCR reads with MiXCR, one entry per CDR3 protein. The sample contains a few hundred thousand distinct CDR3 sequences, about a sixth of which appear only once. Only a few counts were recorded for this clonotype. As yet, its antigen is unknown. Diagnosis relied on clinical symptoms, serum thyroxine and TRAb, thyroid ultrasound and orbital computed tomography. V lost 6 bases and J lost 10; bases outside the gene matches: 14. Germline CDR1 DFQATT, CDR2 SNEGSKA (reference sequence). This CDR3 spans 14 amino acids.

V gene TRBV20-1 combines with J gene TRBJ2-1; TRBD2 matches 8 bases. The TCR sequence derives from a woman younger than 30 with Graves' ophthalmopathy. Sample: blood. Here the CDR3 reads CSAEAGVGGREQFF. The DNA for the CDR3 is TGCAGTGCGGAAGCGGGGGTGGGGGGGCGCGAGCAGTTCTTC.